This is a list of T cell receptor beta chains from one sample in a study of blood T cell repertoires in COVID-19. Sequenced by immunoSEQ multiplex PCR; TCRdb stores in-frame clones only, minus some. The data contain 230,000 or so clones, 90% of them singletons. Specimen: peripheral blood. These receptors were collected from a woman aged 55-70 years with COVID-19, enrolled during active disease. Each CDR3 is given with its conserved first and last residue. Fields, in order: clone size, J gene, V gene, D gene, CDR3 protein, CDR3 DNA. D genes are given only for firm matches. Not all rows give a size; the values are once, few, many and, for expanded clones, a class.

abundance: -; j_gene: TRBJ1-3; v_gene: TRBV6-2/TRBV6-3; d_gene: -; CDR3aa: CASSGGQYYSGNTIYF; CDR3nt: TGTGCCAGCAGTGGAGGACAGTACTACTCTGGAAACACCATATATTTT
abundance: -; j_gene: TRBJ1-1; v_gene: TRBV4-1; d_gene: -; CDR3aa: CASSQGGGGSRTEAFF; CDR3nt: TGCGCCAGCAGCCAAGGAGGAGGTGGTAGTCGAACTGAAGCTTTCTTT
abundance: -; j_gene: TRBJ2-3; v_gene: TRBV29-1; d_gene: -; CDR3aa: CSVVYNGDLTDTQYF; CDR3nt: TGCAGCGTTGTATATAATGGAGATCTCACAGATACGCAGTATTTT
abundance: few; j_gene: TRBJ1-4; v_gene: TRBV25-1; d_gene: -; CDR3aa: CASSEFDSLKEKLFF; CDR3nt: TGTGCCAGCAGTGAATTTGACTCCCTGAAGGAAAAACTGTTTTTT
abundance: -; j_gene: TRBJ1-2; v_gene: TRBV3-1/TRBV3-2; d_gene: -; CDR3aa: CASSLGHQNSYGYTF; CDR3nt: TGTGCCAGCAGCCTGGGGCACCAAAACTCCTATGGCTACACCTTC
abundance: -; j_gene: TRBJ1-5; v_gene: TRBV13; d_gene: -; CDR3aa: CASSLAGIGNQPQHF; CDR3nt: TGTGCCAGCAGCTTAGCCGGGATCGGCAATCAGCCCCAGCATTTT
abundance: -; j_gene: TRBJ1-2; v_gene: TRBV11-3; d_gene: -; CDR3aa: CASSTTSAGGYGYTF; CDR3nt: TGTGCCAGCAGCACCACGTCGGCCGGAGGCTATGGCTACACCTTC
abundance: -; j_gene: TRBJ2-1; v_gene: TRBV24-1; d_gene: -; CDR3aa: CATSDLRGLGALFF; CDR3nt: TGTGCCACCAGTGATTTAAGGGGTTTGGGGGCTTTGTTCTTC
abundance: -; j_gene: TRBJ1-5; v_gene: TRBV10-3; d_gene: -; CDR3aa: CAISERGDSNQPQHF; CDR3nt: TGTGCCATCAGTGAACGCGGAGATAGCAATCAGCCCCAGCATTTT
abundance: once; j_gene: TRBJ2-3; v_gene: TRBV10-2; d_gene: -; CDR3aa: CASSVGGVFGGRDTQYF; CDR3nt: TGCGCCAGCAGTGTTGGCGGGGTCTTTGGAGGACGAGATACGCAGTATTTT